This TCR beta chain was observed in a study of blood T cell repertoires in COVID-19. On the study more broadly: Spain, Italy and the United States supplied samples that represented acute and convalescent COVID-19.

This clone was observed once. CDR1 SGHRS and CDR2 YFSETQ come from the germline V gene. The CDR3 totals 16 residues. The junction had 14 bases not matched to a gene; V was cut back by 5 bases and J by 4 bases. As originally analysed: For nucleated cells, counts were estimated from reference gene primer amplification. TCRdb keeps only in-frame clones here, not all; method: immunoSEQ multiplex PCR. V and J calls and clone size are those listed in that table; D and trimming were worked out from the DNA. The table records 110,000 to 150,000 clones, approximately 80% of them present only once. Sequencing used peripheral blood. The receptor was derived from a human donor in a cohort sampled during active COVID-19. The J gene is TRBJ2-7, the V gene TRBV5-1; 8 bases align to TRBD1. The CDR3 DNA follows: TGCGCCAGCAGAGGACAGGGCCCGGCTTTACTTTACGAGCAGTACTTC. Translated, it gives CASRGQGPALLYEQYF.